This T cell receptor (beta chain) was identified in a study of early T cells in non-severe SARS-CoV-2 infection. Germline loops: CDR1 SGHAT, CDR2 FQNNGV. Trimming pared 5 bases from V and 6 bases from J, leaving 20 bases between. The CDR3 loop spans 15 amino acids. One entry per CDR3 protein, called by TCRdb with MiXCR from the 5' RACE reads. Of roughly 69,000 distinct CDR3 sequences in the sample, more than 7% were seen once. Sequencing was performed on whole blood, taken at baseline. This TCR came from an adult who was a healthcare worker with PCR-confirmed SARS-CoV-2 infection or an uninfected control (not recorded which). The rearrangement uses TRBV11-2 and TRBJ2-7; no clear D gene. CDR3 residues: CASSPASDGVSEQYF. CDR3 DNA sequence: TGTGCCAGCAGCCCAGCCTCGGATGGGGTGAGCGAGCAGTACTTC.